The present T cell receptor beta chain was sequenced within a study of T-cell reconstitution after alpha-beta-depleted transplantation in children. Regarding the study as a whole: Reported findings indicate that, about two months after transplant, alpha-beta T cells came from several hundred expanded clones, which were derived from non-depleted graft cells.

On this clonotype: As yet, its antigen is unknown.

The TCRbeta library was prepared with unique molecular identifiers. One entry per CDR3 protein, called by TCRdb with MiXCR from the PCR reads. Among 440,000 or so distinct CDR3 sequences, around 46% were seen once, and the ten largest hold roughly 27%. V gave up 6 bases and J gave up 6 bases, with 12 bases separating them. The CDR3 runs to 12 residues. Germline V gene data show CDR1 as MNHNS and CDR2 as SASEGT. The source of this sequence is a girl aged 2 to 9 with aplastic anemia, due to receive a stem cell transplant. The source was PBMCs, collected before TCRalphabeta/CD19-depleted stem cell transplant. The chain has TRBV6-1 and TRBJ2-7; possibly TRBD1 for D (6 bases). The CDR3: CASRQGSREQYF. The CDR3 DNA is TGTGCCAGCAGGCAGGGGAGTCGCGAGCAGTACTTC.